This T cell receptor beta chain was sequenced for a study of beta chain features in type 1 diabetes. Overall study results and limits: A PCR bias possibly favoring shorter templates would apply equally to patients and controls. The similarity of naive, central memory and Treg TCRB repertoires appeared greater among patients than among healthy donors. Fewer junction insertions and more nucleotide deletions appeared in type 1 diabetes patients.

V was trimmed by 6 bases and J by 4 bases, leaving 16 bases between them. This CDR3 contains 15 residues. Germline loops: CDR1 MGHDK, CDR2 SYGVNS. Expressed TCRB transcripts were sequenced because the entire RNA isolate underwent reverse transcription. Millions of reads were obtained on average from naive, central memory and regulatory T cell samples. Produced via immunoSEQ multiplex PCR; TCRdb's table is partial and in-frame only. The sample consists of a few hundred thousand clones, around 16% of them appearing once. This clone was detected a few times. Its target is unknown. The sequenced sample was naive CD4+ T cells from blood. The chain employs TRBV25-1 and TRBJ2-1; possible D gene TRBD2, 6 bases. The receptor was isolated from a woman aged 18-30 years in good health. The chain's CDR3 is CASSSSARLYNEQFF. CDR3 DNA: TGTGCCAGCAGCTCTAGCGCCCGCTTGTACAATGAGCAGTTCTTC.